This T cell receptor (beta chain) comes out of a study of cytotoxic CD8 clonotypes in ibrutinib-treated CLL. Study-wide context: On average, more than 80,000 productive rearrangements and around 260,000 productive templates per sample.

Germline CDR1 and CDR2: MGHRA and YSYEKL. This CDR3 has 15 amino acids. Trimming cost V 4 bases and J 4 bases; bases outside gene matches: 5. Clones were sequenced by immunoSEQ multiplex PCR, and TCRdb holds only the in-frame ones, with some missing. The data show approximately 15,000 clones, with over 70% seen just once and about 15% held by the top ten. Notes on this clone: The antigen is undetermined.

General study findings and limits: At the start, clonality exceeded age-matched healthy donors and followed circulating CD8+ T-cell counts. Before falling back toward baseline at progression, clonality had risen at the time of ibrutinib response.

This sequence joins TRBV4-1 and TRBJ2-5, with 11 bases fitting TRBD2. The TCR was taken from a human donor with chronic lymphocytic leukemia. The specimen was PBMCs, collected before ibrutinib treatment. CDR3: CASSPLAGVLETQYF. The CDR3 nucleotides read TGCGCCAGCAGCCCACTAGCGGGAGTATTAGAGACCCAGTACTTC.